This T cell receptor beta chain was documented in a study of HIV-infected patients and healthy controls. This clonotype was seen at least ten times. V was shortened by 6 bases and J by 3 bases, with 11 bases between the two germline ends. This CDR3 is 14 amino acids long. Germline assignment: CDR1 MRHNA and CDR2 SNTAGT. TCRdb reprocessed the 5' RACE reads with MiXCR, giving one entry per CDR3 protein. The sample records around 64,000 distinct CDR3 sequences, 15% to 20% being singletons. This clonotype was sampled from a human donor in good health. This chain links TRBV6-4 with TRBJ2-2; D is undetermined. Material for sequencing was CD4+ T cells from blood. The CDR3 loop is CASRHQTDTGELFF. DNA for the CDR3: TGTGCCAGCAGACACCAGACGGACACCGGGGAGCTGTTTTTT.